The 11 T cell receptor beta chains listed next were all sequenced from one sample in a study of blood T cell repertoires in COVID-19. Profiled with immunoSEQ multiplex PCR; TCRdb holds only in-frame clones, not every one. The sample has about 190,000 clones, nearly 90% seen once; the top ten hold around a fifth. Sample: peripheral blood. The receptor source for this set is a man in his sixties with active or convalescent COVID-19.

The CDR3 loop reads CASWRDRRKGDSNQPQHF. CDR3 sequence (DNA): TGTGCCAGCTGGAGGGACCGACGAAAGGGAGACAGCAATCAGCCCCAGCATTTT. This chain connects TRBV21-1 to TRBJ1-5. TRBV21-1 corresponds to a pseudogene. The CDR3 loop spans 18 amino acids.

The chain has TRBV2 and TRBJ1-2, with D unresolved. Trimming left V 3 bases short and J 4 bases short, with 9 bases between. In germline, CDR1 is SNHLY, CDR2 FYNNEI. The CDR3 is made up of 13 amino acids. CDR3 sequence (DNA): TGTGCCAGCAGTGAGAGGATCAGCTATGGCTACACCTTC. Protein: CASSERISYGYTF.

The chain links TRBV9 to TRBJ1-2; TRBD1 is a possible D gene (5 bases). The V and J ends lost 3 bases and 1 base respectively, with 7 bases between them. Germline CDR1 SGDLS, CDR2 YYNGEE. The CDR3 totals 13 residues. The CDR3 here is CASSETVNYGYTF. Here the CDR3 DNA reads TGTGCCAGCAGCGAGACAGTTAACTATGGCTACACCTTC.

The genes are TRBV14 and TRBJ2-3; 8 nucleotides match TRBD1. CDR1 is SGHDN and CDR2 is FVKESK in the germline V gene. There are 14 residues in the CDR3. Trimming at V came to 2 bases and at J to 7 bases, leaving 5 bases not matched to a gene. The CDR3 sequence: CASSQLQGENTQYF. CDR3 nucleotide sequence: TGTGCCAGCAGCCAACTACAGGGGGAAAATACGCAGTATTTT.

The chain uses TRBV7-3 and TRBJ1-6, with a weak D call TRBD1 (6 bases). V was cut by 4 bases and J by 10 bases, with 17 bases left in between. The V gene's germline CDR1 is SGHTA and CDR2 FQGTGA. The CDR3 totals 15 residues. The CDR3 DNA sequence: TGTGCCAGCAGCTCATCAGCGGGGGCAGGCTCACCCCTCCACTTT. It specifies CASSSSAGAGSPLHF.

The count of this clone is one. CDR3 DNA sequence: TGTGCCAGCAGTTTACACTCCCCGGGTGGCTACACCTTC. This encodes CASSLHSPGGYTF. This sequence joins TRBV12-3 or TRBV12-4 and TRBJ1-2; no reliable D call. The ends were cut back, 2 bases at V and 7 bases at J, with 11 bases in the middle. This CDR3 contains 13 residues.

This clone was found once. V and J are TRBV18 and TRBJ1-1; 7 nucleotides align to TRBD1. This CDR3 region has 13 residues. Per the germline V gene, CDR1 is KGHSH and CDR2 is LQKENI. Losses at the gene ends were 4 bases for V and 7 bases for J; bases not matched to a gene: 6. In DNA form, the CDR3 reads TGTGCCAGCTCACTGGGACAGATAAATGAAGCTTTCTTT. Its translation is CASSLGQINEAFF.

The chain is built from TRBV6-7 and TRBJ2-3; D is ambiguous. TRBV6-7 is an ORF; its function is uncertain. Trimming took 0 bases from V and 4 from J, leaving 5 bases between them. This CDR3 contains 13 residues. The CDR3 loop reads CASSYSCADTQYF. The DNA for the CDR3 is TGTGCCAGCAGTTACTCGTGCGCAGATACGCAGTATTTT.

J is TRBJ1-1 and V is TRBV6-6, with TRBD1 identical over 10 bases. Germline CDR1 is MNHNY and CDR2 is SVGAGI (reference sequence). The V segment lost 2 bases and the J segment 2 bases; nucleotides outside the gene matches: 5. This CDR3 is built from 16 residues. The CDR3 nucleotides read TGTGCCAGCAGTTACGGGGGGACAGGGGACAACACTGAAGCTTTCTTT. Amino acids: CASSYGGTGDNTEAFF.

This sequence joins TRBV11-1 and TRBJ2-4, with D possibly matching TRBD2 (6 bases). V shed 5 bases and J shed 6 bases, with 17 bases lying between them. The CDR3 length is 15 residues. Germline CDR1 reads SGHAT; CDR2 reads FQDESV (reference sequence). CDR3 sequence: CASSIRDSGGNIQYF. CDR3 DNA sequence: TGTGCCAGCAGCATCCGGGATTCCGGGGGAAACATTCAGTACTTC.

The chain links TRBV2 to TRBJ1-6; D unresolved. Germline values: CDR1 SNHLY, CDR2 FYNNEI. Deletions cut 2 bases from V and 9 bases from J, with 14 bases between. The CDR3 contains 15 residues. The CDR3 region is CASSELGSMGSPLHF. The CDR3, as DNA: TGTGCCAGCAGTGAACTGGGGAGTATGGGTTCACCCCTCCACTTT.